In its sample, the clone carrying this T cell receptor beta chain was seen a few times. The data were taken from a study of T cells in Graves' hyperthyroidism and ophthalmopathy. The germline V gene encodes CDR1 SQVTM and CDR2 ANQGSEA. This CDR3 has 13 amino acids. V lost 2 bases and J lost 0, with 5 bases in between. RNA transcripts yielded amplified TCR beta CDR3 regions. A first-round RT-PCR of the TCR CDR3 used the HTBI primer set. MiXCR, applied by TCRdb to the multiplex PCR reads, yields one record per CDR3 protein. The sample has some 500,000 distinct CDR3 sequences; over 13% are singletons. The chain is built from TRBV29-1 and TRBJ1-3; maybe TRBD1 (5 bases). The receptor was isolated from a woman aged 18 to 35 with Graves' hyperthyroidism. The sequenced sample was blood. DNA for the CDR3: TGCAGCGTTGAAACAGGCTCTGGAAACACCATATATTTT. Protein sequence: CSVETGSGNTIYF.